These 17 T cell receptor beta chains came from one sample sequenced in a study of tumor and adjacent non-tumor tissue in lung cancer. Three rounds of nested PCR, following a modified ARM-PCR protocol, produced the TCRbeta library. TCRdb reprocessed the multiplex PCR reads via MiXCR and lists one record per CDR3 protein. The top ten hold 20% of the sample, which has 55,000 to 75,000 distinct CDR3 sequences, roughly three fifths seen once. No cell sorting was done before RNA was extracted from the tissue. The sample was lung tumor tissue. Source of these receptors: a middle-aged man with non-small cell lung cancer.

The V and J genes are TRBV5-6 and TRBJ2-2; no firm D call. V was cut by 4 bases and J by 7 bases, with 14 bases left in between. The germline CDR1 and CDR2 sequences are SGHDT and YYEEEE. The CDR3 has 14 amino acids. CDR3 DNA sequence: TGTGCCAGCAGCGGTACAAGAAAGATCGGGGAGCTGTTTTTT. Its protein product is CASSGTRKIGELFF.

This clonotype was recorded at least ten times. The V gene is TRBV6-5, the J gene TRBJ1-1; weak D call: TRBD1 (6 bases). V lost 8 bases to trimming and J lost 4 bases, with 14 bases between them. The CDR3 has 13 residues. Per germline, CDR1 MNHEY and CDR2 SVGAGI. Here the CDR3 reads CASGRQEGTEAFF. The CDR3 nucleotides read TGTGCCAGCGGCCGACAGGAAGGCACTGAAGCTTTCTTT.

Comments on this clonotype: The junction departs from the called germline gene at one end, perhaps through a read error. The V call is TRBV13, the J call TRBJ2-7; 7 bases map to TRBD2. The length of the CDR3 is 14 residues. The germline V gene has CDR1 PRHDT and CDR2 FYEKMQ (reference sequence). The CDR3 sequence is CVSSPTAGRGKQYF. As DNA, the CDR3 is TGTGTCAGCAGCCCCACAGCGGGGAGGGGCAAGCAGTACTTC.

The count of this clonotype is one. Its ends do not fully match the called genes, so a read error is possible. The DNA for the CDR3 is TGTGCCAGCAGCTTTGGCCCAGGAGACGGAAACTACGAGAAGTACTTC. Its protein is CASSFGPGDGNYEKYF. J is TRBJ2-7 and V is TRBV5-5, with D unclear. CDR1 and CDR2 from the germline V gene are SGHKS and YYEKEE (reference sequence). This CDR3 has 16 residues.

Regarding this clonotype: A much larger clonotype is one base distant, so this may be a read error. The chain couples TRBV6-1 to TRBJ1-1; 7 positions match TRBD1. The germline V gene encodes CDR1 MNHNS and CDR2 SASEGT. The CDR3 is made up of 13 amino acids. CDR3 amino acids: CASSEAMTGKAIF. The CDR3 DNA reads TGTGCCAGCAGTGAGGCGATGACAGGGAAGGCTATCTTT.

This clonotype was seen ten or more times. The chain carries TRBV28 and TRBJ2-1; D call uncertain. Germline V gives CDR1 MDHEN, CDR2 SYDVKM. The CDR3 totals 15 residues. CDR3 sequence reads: CETPFPAYAHNEQFF. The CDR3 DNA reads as TGTGAGACACCGTTTCCGGCCTACGCTCACAATGAGCAGTTCTTC.

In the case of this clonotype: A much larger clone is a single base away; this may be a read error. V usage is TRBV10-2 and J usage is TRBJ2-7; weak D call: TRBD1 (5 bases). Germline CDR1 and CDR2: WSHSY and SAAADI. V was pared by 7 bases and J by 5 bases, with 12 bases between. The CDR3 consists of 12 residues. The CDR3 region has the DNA TGCGCCAGCACCCAAGTGGGGCACGAGCAGTACTTC. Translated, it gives CASTQVGHEQYF.

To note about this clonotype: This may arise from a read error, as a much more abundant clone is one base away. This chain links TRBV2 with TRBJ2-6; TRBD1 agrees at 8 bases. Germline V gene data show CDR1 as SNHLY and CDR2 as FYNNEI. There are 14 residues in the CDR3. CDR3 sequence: CASGQGSGANDLTF. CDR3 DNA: TGTGCCAGTGGACAGGGATCTGGGGCCAACGACCTGACTTTC.

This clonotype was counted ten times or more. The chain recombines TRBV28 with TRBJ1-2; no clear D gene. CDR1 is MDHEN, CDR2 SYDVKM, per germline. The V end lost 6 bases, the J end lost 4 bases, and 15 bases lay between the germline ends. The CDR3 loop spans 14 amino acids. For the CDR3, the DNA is TGTGCCAGCAGCTACTCCACGAGTACCTATGGCTACACCTTC. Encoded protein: CASSYSTSTYGYTF.

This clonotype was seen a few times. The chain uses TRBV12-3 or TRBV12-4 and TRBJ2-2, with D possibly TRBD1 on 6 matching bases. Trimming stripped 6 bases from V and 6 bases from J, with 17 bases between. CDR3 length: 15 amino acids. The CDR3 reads CASSSFERGSGELFF. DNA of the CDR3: TGTGCCAGCAGCTCCTTTGAGAGGGGGTCCGGGGAGCTGTTTTTT.

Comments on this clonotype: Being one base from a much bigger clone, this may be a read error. The CDR3 sequence: CASSDRGLMNTEAFF. As DNA, the CDR3 is TGTGCCAGCAGTGACAGGGGGCTCATGAACACTGAAGCTTTCTTT. This chain links TRBV6-1 with TRBJ1-1; 8 bases match TRBD1. After removal of 3 bases from V and 0 bases from J, the junction contained 3 bases not matched to a gene. CDR1 and CDR2 (germline): MNHNS, SASEGT. The CDR3 runs to 15 residues.

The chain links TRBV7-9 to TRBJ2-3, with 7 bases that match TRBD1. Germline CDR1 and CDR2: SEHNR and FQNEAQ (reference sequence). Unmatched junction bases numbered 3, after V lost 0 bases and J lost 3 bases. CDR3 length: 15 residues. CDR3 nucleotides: TGTGCCAGCAGCTTAGCAGGGGGCGTAACAGATACGCAGTATTTT. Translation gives CASSLAGGVTDTQYF.

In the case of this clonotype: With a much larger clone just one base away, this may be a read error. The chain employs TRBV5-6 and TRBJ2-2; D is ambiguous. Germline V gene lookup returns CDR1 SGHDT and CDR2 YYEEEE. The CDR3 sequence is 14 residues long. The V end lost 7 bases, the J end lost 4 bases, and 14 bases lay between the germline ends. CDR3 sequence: CASRRREVTGELFF. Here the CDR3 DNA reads TGTGCCAGCCGTCGAAGGGAAGTCACCGGGGAGCTGTTTTTT.

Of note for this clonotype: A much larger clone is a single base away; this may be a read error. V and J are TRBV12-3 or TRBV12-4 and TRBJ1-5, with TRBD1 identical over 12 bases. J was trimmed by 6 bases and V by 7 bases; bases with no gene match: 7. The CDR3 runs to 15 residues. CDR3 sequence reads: CASNRDRGRGQPQHF. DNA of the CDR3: TGTGCCAGCAATCGGGACAGGGGGCGAGGTCAGCCCCAGCATTTT.

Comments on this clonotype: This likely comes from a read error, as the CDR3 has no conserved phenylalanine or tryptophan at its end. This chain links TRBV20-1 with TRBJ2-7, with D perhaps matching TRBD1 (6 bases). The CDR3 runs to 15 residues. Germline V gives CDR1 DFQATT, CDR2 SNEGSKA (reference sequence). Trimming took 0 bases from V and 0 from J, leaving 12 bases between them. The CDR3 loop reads CSARDQGQASYEQYL. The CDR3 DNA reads TGCAGTGCTAGAGATCAGGGGCAAGCCTCCTACGAGCAGTACTTA.

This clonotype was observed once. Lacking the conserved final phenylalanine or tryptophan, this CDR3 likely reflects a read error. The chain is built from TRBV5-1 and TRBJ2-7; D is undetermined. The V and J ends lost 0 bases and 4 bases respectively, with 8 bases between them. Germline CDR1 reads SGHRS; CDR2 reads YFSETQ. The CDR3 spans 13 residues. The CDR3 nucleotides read TGCGCCAGCAGCTTGGACTTTTATTACGAGCAGTACTTA. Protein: CASSLDFYYEQYL.

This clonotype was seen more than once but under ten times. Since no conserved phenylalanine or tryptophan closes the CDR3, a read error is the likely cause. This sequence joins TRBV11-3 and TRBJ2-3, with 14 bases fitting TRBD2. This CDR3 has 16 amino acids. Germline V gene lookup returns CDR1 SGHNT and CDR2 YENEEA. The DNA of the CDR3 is TGTGCCAGCAGTTTAGGGACTAGCGGGAGAGATGATACGCAGTATTTA. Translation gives CASSLGTSGRDDTQYL.